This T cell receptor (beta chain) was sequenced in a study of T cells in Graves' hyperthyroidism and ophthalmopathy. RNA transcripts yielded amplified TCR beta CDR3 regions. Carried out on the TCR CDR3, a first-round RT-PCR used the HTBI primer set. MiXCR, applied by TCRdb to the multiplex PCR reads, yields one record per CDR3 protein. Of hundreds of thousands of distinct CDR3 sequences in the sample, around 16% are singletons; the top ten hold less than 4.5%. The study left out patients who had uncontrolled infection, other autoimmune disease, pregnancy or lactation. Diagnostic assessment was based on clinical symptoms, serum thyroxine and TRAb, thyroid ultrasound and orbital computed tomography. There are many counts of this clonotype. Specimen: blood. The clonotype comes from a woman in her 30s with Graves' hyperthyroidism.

CDR3 bases: TGTGCCAGCAGTTTCGGTACCTCGACCTGGCGAGAGCAGTACTTC. Its translation is CASSFGTSTWREQYF. The chain has TRBV12-3 or TRBV12-4 and TRBJ2-7; D is unclear. The germline V and J ends were trimmed by 3 bases and 7 bases, with 19 bases remaining between them. The CDR3 sequence is 15 residues long.